This entry describes one TCR beta chain. Participant age was roughly 18 to 89 years, and participants resided in fewer than 30 US areas. For recovered donors of Cohort 3, there were two negative PCRs, clearance, or symptom resolution. Trimming pared 2 bases from V and 4 bases from J, leaving 9 bases between. Looked up from germline, CDR1 is GTSNPN and CDR2 is SVGIG (reference sequence). CDR3 size: 12 residues. This specimen belongs to a study of blood T cell repertoires in COVID-19. The overall study: COVID-19 samples collected from the United States, Italy and Spain covered acute and convalescent phases. PBMCs, B-cell-depleted T cells, or T cells were the source of the cDNA or gDNA that made up the material.

Clones were read by immunoSEQ multiplex PCR, and TCRdb kept only the in-frame ones, dropping some. This table has about 190,000 clones, about 88% appearing once. V and J are TRBV30 and TRBJ2-7; unclear D gene. Sequenced sample: PBMCs or T cells enriched from blood (not recorded which). This receptor was obtained from a woman between 25 and 40 years old who had recovered from COVID-19. The CDR3 region is CAWSPSDYEQYF. As DNA, the CDR3 is TGTGCCTGGAGTCCCTCAGATTACGAGCAGTACTTC.